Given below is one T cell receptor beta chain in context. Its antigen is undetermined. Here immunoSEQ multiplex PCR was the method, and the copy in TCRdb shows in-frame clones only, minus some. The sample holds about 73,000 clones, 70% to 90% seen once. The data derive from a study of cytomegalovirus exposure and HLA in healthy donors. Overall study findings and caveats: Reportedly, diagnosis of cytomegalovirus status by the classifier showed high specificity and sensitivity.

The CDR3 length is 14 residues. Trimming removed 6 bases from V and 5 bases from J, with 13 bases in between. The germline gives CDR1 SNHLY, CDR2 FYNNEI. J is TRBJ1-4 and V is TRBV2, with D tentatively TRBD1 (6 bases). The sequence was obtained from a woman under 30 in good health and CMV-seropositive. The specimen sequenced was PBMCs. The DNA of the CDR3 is TGTGCCAGCAGCCCGGGACACCCGAATGAAAAACTGTTTTTT. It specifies CASSPGHPNEKLFF.